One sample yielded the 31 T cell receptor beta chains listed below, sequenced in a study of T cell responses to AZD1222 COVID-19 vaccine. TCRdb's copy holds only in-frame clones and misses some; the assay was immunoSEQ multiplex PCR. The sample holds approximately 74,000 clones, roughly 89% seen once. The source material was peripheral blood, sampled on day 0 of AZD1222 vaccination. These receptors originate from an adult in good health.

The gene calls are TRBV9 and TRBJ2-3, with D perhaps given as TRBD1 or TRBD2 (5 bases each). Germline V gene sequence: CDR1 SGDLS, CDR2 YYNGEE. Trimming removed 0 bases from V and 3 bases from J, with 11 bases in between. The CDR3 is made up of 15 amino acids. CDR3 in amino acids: CASSVGSRETDTQYF. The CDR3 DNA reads TGTGCCAGCAGCGTAGGTTCCAGGGAGACAGATACGCAGTATTTT.

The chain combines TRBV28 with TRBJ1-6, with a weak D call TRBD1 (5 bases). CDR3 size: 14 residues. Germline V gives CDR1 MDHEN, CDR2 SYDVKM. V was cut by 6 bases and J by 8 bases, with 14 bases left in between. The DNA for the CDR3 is TGTGCCAGCAGCCTCAGGGCGAGGGATTCACCCCTCCACTTT. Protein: CASSLRARDSPLHF.

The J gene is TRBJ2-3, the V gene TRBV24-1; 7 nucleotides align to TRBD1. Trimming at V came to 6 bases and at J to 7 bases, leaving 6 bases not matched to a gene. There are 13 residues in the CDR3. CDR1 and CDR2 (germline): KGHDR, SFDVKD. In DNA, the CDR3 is TGTGCCACCAGTTTAGACAGGGCGAATACGCAGTATTTT. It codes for CATSLDRANTQYF.

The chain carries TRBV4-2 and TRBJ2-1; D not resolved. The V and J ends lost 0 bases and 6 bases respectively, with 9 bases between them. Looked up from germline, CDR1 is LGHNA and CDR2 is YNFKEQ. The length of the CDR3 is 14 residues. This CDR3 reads CASSQDRATNEQFF. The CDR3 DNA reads TGTGCCAGCAGCCAAGATAGGGCTACCAATGAGCAGTTCTTC.

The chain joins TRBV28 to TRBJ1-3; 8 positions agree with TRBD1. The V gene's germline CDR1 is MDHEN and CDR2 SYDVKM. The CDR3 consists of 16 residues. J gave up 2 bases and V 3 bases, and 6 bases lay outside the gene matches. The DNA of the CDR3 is TGTGCCAGCAGTTTTTCCACAGGGGGTACTGGAAACACCATATATTTT. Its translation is CASSFSTGGTGNTIYF.

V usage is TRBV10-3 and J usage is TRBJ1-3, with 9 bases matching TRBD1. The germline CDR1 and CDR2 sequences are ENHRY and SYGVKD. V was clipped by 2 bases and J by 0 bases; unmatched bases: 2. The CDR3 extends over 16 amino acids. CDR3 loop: CAISEKDRGSGNTIYF. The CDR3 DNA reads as TGTGCCATCAGTGAGAAGGACAGGGGCTCTGGAAACACCATATATTTT.

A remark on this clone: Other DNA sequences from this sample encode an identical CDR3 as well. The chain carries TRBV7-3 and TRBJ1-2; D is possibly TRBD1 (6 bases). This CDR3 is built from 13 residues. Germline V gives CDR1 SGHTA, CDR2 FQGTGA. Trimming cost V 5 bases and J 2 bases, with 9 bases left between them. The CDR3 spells CASSPTGNYGYTF. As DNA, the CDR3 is TGTGCCAGCAGCCCGACAGGAAACTATGGCTACACCTTC.

DNA for the CDR3: TGTGCCAGCAGTGAAGCGCAAGGATTTCGCGGTTCACCCCTCCACTTT. Its translation: CASSEAQGFRGSPLHF. J is TRBJ1-6 and V is TRBV6-1; D not certain. Germline V gene sequence: CDR1 MNHNS, CDR2 SASEGT. V shed 0 bases and J shed 9 bases, with 15 bases lying between them. The CDR3 spans 16 residues.

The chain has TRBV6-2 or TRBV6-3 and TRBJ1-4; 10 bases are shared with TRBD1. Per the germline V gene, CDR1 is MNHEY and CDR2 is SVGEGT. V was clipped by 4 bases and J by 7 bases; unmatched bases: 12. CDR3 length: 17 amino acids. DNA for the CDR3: TGTGCCAGCAGTTGGAGTCCCGGGACAGGGGCAGCTGAAAAACTGTTTTTT. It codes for CASSWSPGTGAAEKLFF.

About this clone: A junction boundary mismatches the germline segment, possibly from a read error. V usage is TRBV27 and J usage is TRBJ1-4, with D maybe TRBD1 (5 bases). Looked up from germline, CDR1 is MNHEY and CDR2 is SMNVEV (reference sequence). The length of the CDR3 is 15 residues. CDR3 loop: CASSPLRQTNEKLFF. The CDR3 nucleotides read TGTGCCAGCAGTCCCTTAAGACAGACTAATGAGAAACTGTTTTTT.

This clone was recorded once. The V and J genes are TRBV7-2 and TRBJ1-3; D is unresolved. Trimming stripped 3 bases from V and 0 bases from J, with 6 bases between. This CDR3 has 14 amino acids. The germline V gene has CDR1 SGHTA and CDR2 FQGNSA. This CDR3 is CASSLGISGNTIYF. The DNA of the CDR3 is TGTGCCAGCAGCTTGGGGATCTCTGGAAACACCATATATTTT. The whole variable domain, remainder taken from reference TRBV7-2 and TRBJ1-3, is GAGVSQSPSNKVTEKGKDVELRCDPISGHTALYWYRQSLGQGLEFLIYFQGNSAPDKSGLPSDRFSAERTGGSVSTLTIQRTQQEDSAVYLCASSLGISGNTIYFGEGSWLTVV.

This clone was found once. CDR3 residues: CASSLDWDRGYTF. As DNA, the CDR3 is TGTGCCAGCAGCTTAGATTGGGATCGAGGCTACACCTTC. The V call is TRBV7-2, the J call TRBJ1-2; D gene ambiguous. Between the trimmed V and J ends, which lost 1 base and 8 bases, there was a span of 11 bases. Germline loops: CDR1 SGHTA, CDR2 FQGNSA. This CDR3 comprises 13 residues. Drawing the rest from reference TRBV7-2 and TRBJ1-2, the complete variable domain is GAGVSQSPSNKVTEKGKDVELRCDPISGHTALYWYRQSLGQGLEFLIYFQGNSAPDKSGLPSDRFSAERTGGSVSTLTIQRTQQEDSAVYLCASSLDWDRGYTFGSGTRLTVV.

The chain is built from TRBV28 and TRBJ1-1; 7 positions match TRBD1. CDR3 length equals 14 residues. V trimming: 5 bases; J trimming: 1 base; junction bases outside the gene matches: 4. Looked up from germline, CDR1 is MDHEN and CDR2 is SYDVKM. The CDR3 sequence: CASSLTGENTEAFF. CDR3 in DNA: TGTGCCAGCAGTCTTACAGGGGAGAACACTGAAGCTTTCTTT.

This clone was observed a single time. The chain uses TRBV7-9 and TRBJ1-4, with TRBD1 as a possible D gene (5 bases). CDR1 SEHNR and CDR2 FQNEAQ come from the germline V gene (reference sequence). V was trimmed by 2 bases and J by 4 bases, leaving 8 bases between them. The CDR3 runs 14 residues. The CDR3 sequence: CASSLTRDNEKLFF. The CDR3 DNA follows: TGTGCCAGCAGCTTAACCAGGGATAATGAAAAACTGTTTTTT. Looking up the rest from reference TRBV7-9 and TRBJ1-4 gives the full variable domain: DTGVSQNPRHKITKRGQNVTFRCDPISEHNRLYWYRQTLGQGPEFLTYFQNEAQLEKSRLLSDRFSAERPKGSFSTLEIQRTEQGDSAMYLCASSLTRDNEKLFFGSGTQLSVL.

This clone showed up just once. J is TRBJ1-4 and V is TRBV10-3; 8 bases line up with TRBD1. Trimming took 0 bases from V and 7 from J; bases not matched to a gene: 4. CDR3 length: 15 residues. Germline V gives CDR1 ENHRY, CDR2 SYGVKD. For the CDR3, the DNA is TGTGCCATCAGTGAGTCTGGACAGGGCGGTGAAAAACTGTTTTTT. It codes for CAISESGQGGEKLFF.

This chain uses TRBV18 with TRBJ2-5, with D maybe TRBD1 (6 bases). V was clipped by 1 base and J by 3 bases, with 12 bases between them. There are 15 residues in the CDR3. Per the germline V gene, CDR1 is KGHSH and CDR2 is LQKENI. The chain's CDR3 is CASSPLTGSEETQYF. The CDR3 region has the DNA TGTGCCAGCTCACCACTGACAGGATCAGAAGAGACCCAGTACTTC. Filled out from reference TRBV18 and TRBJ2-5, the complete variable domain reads NAGVMQNPRHLVRRRGQEARLRCSPMKGHSHVYWYRQLPEEGLKFMVYLQKENIIDESGMPKERFSAEFPKEGPSILRIQQVVRGDSAAYFCASSPLTGSEETQYFGPGTRLLVL.

CDR3: CSAVGRDTEAFF. CDR3 coding DNA: TGCTCAGCGGTAGGGAGAGACACTGAAGCTTTCTTT. The chain carries TRBV29-1 and TRBJ1-1; unclear D gene. Germline CDR1 is SQVTM and CDR2 is ANQGSEA. This CDR3 contains 12 residues.

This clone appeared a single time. Here the CDR3 reads CASSYRGENTGELFF. CDR3 sequence (DNA): TGTGCCAGCAGCTACAGGGGGGAGAACACCGGGGAGCTGTTTTTT. The rearrangement joins TRBV6-5 to TRBJ2-2, with 8 bases aligning to TRBD1. V dropped 6 bases and J dropped 1; count of bases not matched to a gene: 4. In germline, CDR1 is MNHEY, CDR2 SVGAGI. The CDR3 totals 15 residues.

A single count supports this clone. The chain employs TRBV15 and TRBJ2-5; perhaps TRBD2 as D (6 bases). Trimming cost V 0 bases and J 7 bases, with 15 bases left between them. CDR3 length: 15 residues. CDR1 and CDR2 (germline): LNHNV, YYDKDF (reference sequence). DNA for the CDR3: TGTGCCACCAGCAGAGATGGAGGGCAGGGCCGGACCCAGTACTTC. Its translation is CATSRDGGQGRTQYF.

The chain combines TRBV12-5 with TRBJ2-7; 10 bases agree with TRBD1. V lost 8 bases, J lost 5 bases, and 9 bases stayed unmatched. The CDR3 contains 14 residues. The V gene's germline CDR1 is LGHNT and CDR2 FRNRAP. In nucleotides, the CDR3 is TGTGCTAGTAATAAGGGACAGGGGATACACGAGCAGTACTTC. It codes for CASNKGQGIHEQYF.

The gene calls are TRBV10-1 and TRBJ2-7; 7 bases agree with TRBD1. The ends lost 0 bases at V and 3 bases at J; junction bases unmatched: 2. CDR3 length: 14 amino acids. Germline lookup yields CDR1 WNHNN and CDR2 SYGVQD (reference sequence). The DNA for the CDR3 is TGCGCCAGCAGTGAGTCGGGGACAGTCTACGAGCAGTACTTC. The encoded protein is CASSESGTVYEQYF.

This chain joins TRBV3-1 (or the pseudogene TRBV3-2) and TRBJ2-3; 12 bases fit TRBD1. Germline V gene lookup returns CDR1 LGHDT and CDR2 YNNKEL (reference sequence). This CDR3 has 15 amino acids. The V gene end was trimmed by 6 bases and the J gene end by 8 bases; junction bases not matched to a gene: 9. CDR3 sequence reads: CASSNLGTGGGTQYF. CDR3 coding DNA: TGTGCCAGCAGTAATTTAGGGACAGGGGGCGGTACGCAGTATTTT.

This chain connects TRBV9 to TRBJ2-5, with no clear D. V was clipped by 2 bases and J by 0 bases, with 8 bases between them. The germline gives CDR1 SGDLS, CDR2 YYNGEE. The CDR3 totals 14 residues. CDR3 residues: CASSVRPNQETQYF. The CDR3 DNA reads TGTGCCAGCAGCGTGCGGCCTAACCAAGAGACCCAGTACTTC.

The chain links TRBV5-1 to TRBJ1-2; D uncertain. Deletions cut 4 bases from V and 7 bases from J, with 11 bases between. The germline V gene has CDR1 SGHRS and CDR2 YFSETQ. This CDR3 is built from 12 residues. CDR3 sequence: CASSRREGGYTF. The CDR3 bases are TGCGCCAGCAGCCGGAGGGAGGGTGGCTACACCTTC.

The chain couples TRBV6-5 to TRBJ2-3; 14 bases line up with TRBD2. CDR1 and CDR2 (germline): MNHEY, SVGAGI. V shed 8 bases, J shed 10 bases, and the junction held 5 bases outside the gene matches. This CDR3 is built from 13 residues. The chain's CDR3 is CASGLAGGIAQYF. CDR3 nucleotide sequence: TGTGCCAGCGGACTAGCGGGAGGAATTGCGCAGTATTTT.

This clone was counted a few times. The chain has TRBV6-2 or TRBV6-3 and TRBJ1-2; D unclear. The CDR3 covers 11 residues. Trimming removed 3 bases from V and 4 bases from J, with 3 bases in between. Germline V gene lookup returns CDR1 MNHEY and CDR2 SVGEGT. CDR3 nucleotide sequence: TGTGCCAGCAGTTATGTCTATGGCTACACCTTC. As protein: CASSYVYGYTF.

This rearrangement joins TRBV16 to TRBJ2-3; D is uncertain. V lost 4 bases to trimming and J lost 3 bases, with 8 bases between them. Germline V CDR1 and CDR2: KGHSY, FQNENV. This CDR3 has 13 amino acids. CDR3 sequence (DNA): TGTGCCAGCAGCCCCCCAAGGACAGATACGCAGTATTTT. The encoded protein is CASSPPRTDTQYF.

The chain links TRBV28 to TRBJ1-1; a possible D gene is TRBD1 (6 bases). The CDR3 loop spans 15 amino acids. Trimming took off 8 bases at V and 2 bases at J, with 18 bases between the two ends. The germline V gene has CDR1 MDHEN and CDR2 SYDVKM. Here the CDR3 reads CASLKGGQSNTEAFF. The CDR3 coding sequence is TGTGCCAGCCTTAAAGGGGGACAAAGTAACACTGAAGCTTTCTTT.

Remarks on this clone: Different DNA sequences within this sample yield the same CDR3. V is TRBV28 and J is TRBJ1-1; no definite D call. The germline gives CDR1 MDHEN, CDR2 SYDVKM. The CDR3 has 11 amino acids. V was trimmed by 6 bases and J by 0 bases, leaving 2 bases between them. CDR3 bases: TGTGCCAGCAGAGTGAACACTGAAGCTTTCTTT. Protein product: CASRVNTEAFF.

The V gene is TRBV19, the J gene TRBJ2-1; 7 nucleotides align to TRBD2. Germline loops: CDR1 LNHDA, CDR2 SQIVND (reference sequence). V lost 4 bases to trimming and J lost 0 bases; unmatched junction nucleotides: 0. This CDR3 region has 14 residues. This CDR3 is CASSSGGSYNEQFF. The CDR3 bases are TGTGCCAGTAGTAGCGGGGGCTCCTACAATGAGCAGTTCTTC.

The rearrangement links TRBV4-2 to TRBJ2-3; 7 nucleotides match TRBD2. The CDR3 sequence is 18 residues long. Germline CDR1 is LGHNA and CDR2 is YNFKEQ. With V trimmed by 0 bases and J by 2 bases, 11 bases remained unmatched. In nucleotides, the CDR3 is TGTGCCAGCAGCCAAGATTTGGTGGCTAGCGGATTCACAGATACGCAGTATTTT. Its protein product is CASSQDLVASGFTDTQYF.